This is a list of T cell receptor beta chains from one sample in a study of molecular identifiers for immune sequencing clone quantification. TCRdb independently ran MiXCR on the PCR reads; one entry per CDR3 protein. The table includes more than 250,000 distinct CDR3 sequences, about 21% detected once. The source material was naive CD8+ T cells from blood, with Jurkat cell RNA spiked in. These receptors were taken from a human donor in good health. Some libraries in this study had Jurkat cell RNA spiked in. The CDR3 runs from the conserved cysteine through the conserved F or W. A D gene is named only where the DNA matches it firmly. Size is omitted from some rows. Given values are once, few, many or a class for expanded clones.

many	TRBV6-5	TRBJ1-3	TRBD1	CASSSPLGTGLNTIYF	TGTGCCAGCAGTTCACCGTTAGGGACAGGCCTGAACACCATATATTTT
few	TRBV6-5	TRBJ2-7	TRBD2	CASSKLAGGTYEQYF	TGTGCCAGCAGTAAGCTAGCGGGGGGCACCTACGAGCAGTACTTC
many	TRBV29-1	TRBJ1-1	NA	CSVPSPTEAFF	TGCAGCGTCCCCAGTCCCACTGAAGCTTTCTTT
many	TRBV7-9	TRBJ1-1	NA	CASSSETAGPTEAFF	TGTGCCAGCAGCTCCGAGACCGCCGGGCCCACTGAAGCTTTCTTT
NA	TRBV27	TRBJ1-2	TRBD1	CASSLTGSNYGYTF	TGTGCCAGCAGTTTGACAGGGTCCAACTATGGCTACACCTTC
NA	TRBV6-2/TRBV6-3	TRBJ2-1	TRBD1	CASSYSRDSSYNEQFF	TGTGCCAGCAGTTACTCCCGGGACAGCTCCTACAATGAGCAGTTCTTC
many	TRBV5-1	TRBJ2-7	NA	CASSFATASYEQYF	TGCGCCAGCAGCTTCGCGACAGCGAGCTACGAGCAGTACTTC
few	TRBV5-1	TRBJ2-3	TRBD2	CASSLLGGDYTDTQYF	TGCGCCAGCAGCTTGCTTGGGGGGGACTACACAGATACGCAGTATTTT
NA	TRBV7-9	TRBJ2-3	NA	CASSLVDLSTDTQYF	TGTGCCAGCAGCTTAGTAGACCTTAGCACAGATACGCAGTATTTT
many	TRBV13	TRBJ1-2	NA	CASSLGTQGGYGYTF	TGTGCCAGCAGCTTAGGCACCCAGGGTGGCTATGGCTACACCTTC
many	TRBV7-9	TRBJ2-1	NA	CASSHLEPPGNEQFF	TGTGCCAGCAGCCACCTAGAGCCCCCAGGCAATGAGCAGTTCTTC
NA	TRBV5-1	TRBJ2-3	TRBD2	CASGMTSGGTTDTQYF	TGCGCCAGCGGCATGACTAGCGGGGGGACCACAGATACGCAGTATTTT
many	TRBV11-3	TRBJ1-5	NA	CASSLQGVNQPQHF	TGTGCCAGCAGCCTACAGGGAGTTAATCAGCCCCAGCATTTT
many	TRBV7-9	TRBJ1-5	TRBD1	CASSLTGEGNQPQHF	TGTGCCAGCAGCCTGACAGGGGAGGGCAATCAGCCCCAGCATTTT
few	TRBV7-9	TRBJ2-3	NA	CASSLKSTSTDTQYF	TGTGCCAGCAGCTTGAAATCAACTAGCACAGATACGCAGTATTTT
few	TRBV20-1	TRBJ2-7	NA	CSARTEGTSSYEQYF	TGCAGTGCTAGGACCGAGGGGACAAGCTCCTACGAGCAGTACTTC
many	TRBV13	TRBJ2-7	TRBD2	CASSLGTSGGYYEQYF	TGTGCCAGCAGCCTCGGGACTAGCGGGGGGTACTACGAGCAGTACTTC
NA	TRBV7-9	TRBJ1-4	NA	CASSRSKTTNEKLFF	TGTGCCAGCAGCCGTTCCAAAACAACTAATGAAAAACTGTTTTTT
many	TRBV28	TRBJ2-5	TRBD2	CASSLEAGGPGETQYF	TGTGCCAGCAGTTTGGAAGCGGGAGGGCCCGGTGAGACCCAGTACTTC
many	TRBV6-5	TRBJ2-3	TRBD2	CASRGLAGIQDTQYF	TGTGCCAGCAGGGGACTAGCGGGCATTCAAGATACGCAGTATTTT
few	TRBV30	TRBJ1-1	NA	CAWSVETRTEAFF	TGTGCCTGGAGTGTTGAGACTCGGACTGAAGCTTTCTTT
many	TRBV12-3/TRBV12-4	TRBJ1-5	NA	CASSSGAASNQPQHF	TGTGCCAGCAGTTCCGGGGCAGCTAGCAATCAGCCCCAGCATTTT
NA	TRBV7-9	TRBJ2-3	TRBD2	CASSPLAAQSTDTQYF	TGTGCCAGCAGCCCACTAGCGGCGCAGAGCACAGATACGCAGTATTTT
many	TRBV7-9	TRBJ2-3	TRBD2	CASSTTTGTSGIVVLELSTDTQYF	TGTGCCAGCAGTACAACGACAGGGACTAGCGGGATAGTAGTCCTGGAGCTTAGCACAGATACGCAGTATTTT
many	TRBV6-2/TRBV6-3	TRBJ2-1	NA	CASSTTPTVVFF	TGTGCCAGCAGTACGACTCCGACGGTGGTGTTCTTC
NA	TRBV4-1	TRBJ2-7	TRBD2	CASSQQVGRDEQYF	TGCGCCAGCAGCCAGCAGGTCGGGAGGGACGAGCAGTACTTC
many	TRBV7-3	TRBJ2-3	TRBD2	CASSSTGLYTDTQYF	TGTGCCAGCAGCTCCACGGGACTATACACAGATACGCAGTATTTT
many	TRBV7-2	TRBJ2-3	NA	CASSTLRTDTQYF	TGTGCCAGCAGCACCCTACGCACAGATACGCAGTATTTT
many	TRBV2	TRBJ2-7	NA	CASSDAVLSYEQYF	TGTGCCAGCAGTGATGCGGTCCTCTCCTACGAGCAGTACTTC
many	TRBV30	TRBJ1-1	NA	CAWSADSTNTEAFF	TGTGCCTGGAGTGCTGACAGCACGAACACTGAAGCTTTCTTT
many	TRBV29-1	TRBJ2-1	TRBD2	CSVAGTSGEQFF	TGCAGCGTTGCCGGGACTAGCGGTGAGCAGTTCTTC
few	TRBV5-6	TRBJ2-3	NA	CASSLDRLNLADTQYF	TGTGCCAGCAGCCTGGACCGGCTGAACCTAGCAGATACGCAGTATTTT
NA	TRBV28	TRBJ2-7	NA	CASSLFQTYEQYF	TGTGCCAGCAGTTTATTCCAAACCTACGAGCAGTACTTC
many	TRBV6-2/TRBV6-3	TRBJ1-1	NA	CASRGNIMNTEAFF	TGTGCCAGCAGGGGGAATATCATGAACACTGAAGCTTTCTTT
few	TRBV12-3/TRBV12-4	TRBJ2-6	NA	CASSAPGAGANVLTF	TGTGCCAGCAGTGCACCCGGGGCTGGGGCCAACGTCCTGACTTTC
many	TRBV4-3	TRBJ2-5	NA	CASSQDRGYQETQYF	TGCGCCAGCAGCCAAGATCGGGGATACCAAGAGACCCAGTACTTC
many	TRBV9	TRBJ2-3	TRBD1	CASRSGQGVTDTQYF	TGTGCCAGCCGATCTGGACAGGGGGTAACAGATACGCAGTATTTT
few	TRBV3-1	TRBJ2-2	TRBD1	CASSQILPGQGRGTGELFF	TGTGCCAGCAGCCAGATACTCCCCGGACAGGGACGGGGCACCGGGGAGCTGTTTTTT
many	TRBV27	TRBJ2-2	TRBD2	CASSIGTSTGELFF	TGTGCCAGCAGTATCGGGACTAGCACCGGGGAGCTGTTTTTT
NA	TRBV11-2	TRBJ2-3	TRBD2	CASSLTSGRSSSTDTQYF	TGTGCCAGCAGCTTGACTAGCGGGAGATCTTCTAGCACAGATACGCAGTATTTT
many	TRBV30	TRBJ2-7	NA	CAWSADRYEQYF	TGTGCCTGGAGCGCGGACCGTTACGAGCAGTACTTC
many	TRBV9	TRBJ1-1	NA	CASSAPRTEAFF	TGTGCCAGCAGCGCCCCCCGTACTGAAGCTTTCTTT